The 27 T cell receptor beta chains in this list originate from one sample, sequenced in a study of blood T cell repertoires in COVID-19 (dated by TCRdb to 2020 to 2022). The library was built by means of the immunoSEQ multiplex PCR assay. As stored in TCRdb, this immuneACCESS dataset retains in-frame rearrangements with V and J assigned. A fraction of the clones does not appear; measured against another copy, unresolved V genes explain less than half of the discrepancy, and the remainder lacks a known reason. This sample has around 140,000 clones in its table, and about 87% of those were observed once. The top ten constitute 3.9% of the sample. Specimen: PBMCs or T cells enriched from blood (not recorded which). These receptors all come from a man between 45 and 60 years old in a cohort exposed to, infected with or recovered from COVID-19 (not recorded which).

This clone was seen once. V is TRBV5-8 and J is TRBJ2-5, with 10 bases matching TRBD1. Germline assignment: CDR1 SGHTS and CDR2 YDEGEE. V trimming: 4 bases; J trimming: 4 bases; junction bases outside the gene matches: 1. The CDR3 length is 13 residues. CDR3 amino acids: CASSRQGAETQYF. The DNA of the CDR3 is TGTGCCAGCAGCCGACAGGGGGCAGAGACCCAGTACTTC.

The chain is built from TRBV9 and TRBJ1-2, with 7 nucleotides matching TRBD1. Germline CDR1 reads SGDLS; CDR2 reads YYNGEE. The V segment lost 2 bases and the J segment 4 bases; nucleotides outside the gene matches: 5. The CDR3 consists of 14 residues. The CDR3 sequence: CASSVSRDSYGYTF. DNA of the CDR3: TGTGCCAGCAGCGTTTCTCGGGACAGCTATGGCTACACCTTC.

The V gene is TRBV27, the J gene TRBJ2-1, with 9 bases fitting TRBD2. The CDR3 has 15 residues. The germline V gene encodes CDR1 MNHEY and CDR2 SMNVEV (reference sequence). V lost 4 bases and J lost 2; bases outside the gene matches: 3. The CDR3 reads CASSSLAGAYNEQFF. Written as DNA, the CDR3 is TGTGCCAGCAGTTCCTTAGCGGGAGCCTACAATGAGCAGTTCTTC.

The CDR3 nucleotides read TGCGCCAGCAGCTCCTGGACAGGCCTCGGGGTTGGCTACACCTTC. This gives the protein CASSSWTGLGVGYTF. The J gene is TRBJ1-2, the V gene TRBV5-1, with 7 bases matching TRBD1. The CDR3 is 15 residues long. Germline V CDR1 and CDR2: SGHRS, YFSETQ. The V segment lost 3 bases and the J segment 7 bases; nucleotides outside the gene matches: 12. The full variable domain, its missing parts supplied by reference TRBV5-1 and TRBJ1-2, is KAGVTQTPRYLIKTRGQQVTLSCSPISGHRSVSWYQQTPGQGLQFLFEYFSETQRNKGNFPGRFSGRQFSNSRSEMNVSTLELGDSALYLCASSSWTGLGVGYTFGSGTRLTVV.

The J gene is TRBJ2-5, the V gene TRBV28, with D perhaps matching TRBD2 (5 bases). Germline lookup yields CDR1 MDHEN and CDR2 SYDVKM. Trimming took off 8 bases at V and 4 bases at J, with 14 bases between the two ends. CDR3 length equals 13 residues. This CDR3 reads CASGLNVGETQYF. In DNA form, the CDR3 reads TGTGCCAGCGGACTCAACGTCGGAGAGACCCAGTACTTC. The full variable domain, its missing parts supplied by reference TRBV28 and TRBJ2-5, is DVKVTQSSRYLVKRTGEKVFLECVQDMDHENMFWYRQDPGLGLRLIYFSYDVKMKEKGDIPEGYSVSREKKERFSLILESASTNQTSMYLCASGLNVGETQYFGPGTRLLVL.

This rearrangement joins TRBV7-9 to TRBJ1-2, with D uncertain. CDR1 and CDR2 (germline): SEHNR, FQNEAQ (reference sequence). V lost 2 bases, J lost 3 bases, and 7 bases lay in between. The CDR3 length is 13 residues. The CDR3 loop is CASSLSGDYGYTF. The CDR3 nucleotides are TGTGCCAGCAGCTTAAGCGGAGACTATGGCTACACCTTC.

A few counts support this clone. The DNA for the CDR3 is TGTGCCAGCAGAGCACCTTCCGGGGAGCTGTTTTTT. Amino acids: CASRAPSGELFF. The V call is TRBV12-3 or TRBV12-4, the J call TRBJ2-2; D unclear. This CDR3 spans 12 amino acids. The V gene lost 6 bases and the J gene lost 6 bases, with 8 bases spanning the gap.

The J gene is TRBJ2-7, the V gene TRBV7-9, with TRBD2 identical over 7 bases. Germline V gene data show CDR1 as SEHNR and CDR2 as FQNEAQ (reference sequence). The CDR3 is 13 amino acids. V lost 2 bases, J lost 7 bases, and 5 bases stayed unmatched. The CDR3 nucleotides are TGTGCCAGCAGCTTATCCGGGGGGTTTGAGCAGTACTTC. Encoded protein: CASSLSGGFEQYF.

This chain links TRBV9 with TRBJ2-3, with D possibly being TRBD1 (6 bases). The CDR3 contains 14 residues. Trimming took off 4 bases at V and 2 bases at J, with 11 bases between the two ends. The V gene's germline CDR1 is SGDLS and CDR2 YYNGEE. The CDR3 region is CASSPWDITDTQYF. DNA for the CDR3: TGTGCCAGCAGCCCCTGGGACATCACAGATACGCAGTATTTT.

This clone has a single count. This chain links TRBV7-9 with TRBJ2-7; tentative D call: TRBD1 (5 bases). Germline V gives CDR1 SEHNR, CDR2 FQNEAQ (reference sequence). The CDR3 extends over 12 amino acids. Deletions cut 4 bases from V and 5 bases from J, with 9 bases between. The CDR3 sequence: CASSYGQDEQYF. The CDR3 coding sequence is TGTGCCAGCAGCTACGGACAAGACGAGCAGTACTTC.

This clone has more than one count but fewer than ten. This chain links TRBV24-1 with TRBJ2-1, with 7 bases aligning to TRBD1. Trimming removed 4 bases from V and 8 bases from J; junction bases left unmatched: 4. Germline V gene data show CDR1 as KGHDR and CDR2 as SFDVKD. The CDR3 extends over 13 amino acids. The CDR3 nucleotides are TGTGCCACCAGTGACATCGACAGGGATGAGCAGTTCTTC. Translating gives CATSDIDRDEQFF.

The chain uses TRBV6-1 and TRBJ2-7; D gene ambiguous. The CDR3 is made up of 11 amino acids. Trimming removed 2 bases at V and 3 bases at J, with 2 bases between. Germline CDR1 and CDR2: MNHNS and SASEGT. The CDR3 loop reads CASSEHYEQYF. DNA of the CDR3: TGTGCCAGCAGTGAACACTACGAGCAGTACTTC.

CDR3 nucleotides: TGCGCCAGCGCCCCGGAATGGGGCGTAAACATTCAGTACTTC. Translated: CASAPEWGVNIQYF. The rearrangement joins TRBV4-1 to TRBJ2-4; the D gene is possibly TRBD1 (5 bases). Germline V CDR1 and CDR2: MGHRA, YSYEKL. The CDR3 contains 14 residues. V gave up 8 bases and J gave up 6 bases, with 17 bases separating them.

The rearrangement uses TRBV11-2 and TRBJ1-1; 9 nucleotides match TRBD1. The length of the CDR3 is 17 residues. Germline V gene lookup returns CDR1 SGHAT and CDR2 FQNNGV. V lost 1 base, J lost 1 base, and 7 bases stayed unmatched. The CDR3 nucleotides are TGTGCCAGCAGCTTAGGAGTGAGGACAGGGGAGAACACTGAAGCTTTCTTT. It codes for CASSLGVRTGENTEAFF.

J is TRBJ2-5 and V is TRBV20-1; D not resolved. The V gene lost 3 bases and the J gene lost 2 bases, with 16 bases spanning the gap. CDR1 and CDR2 from the germline V gene are DFQATT and SNEGSKA (reference sequence). The CDR3 is 15 amino acids. CDR3 amino acids: CSASFGSARQETQYF. As DNA, the CDR3 is TGCAGTGCTAGTTTCGGGTCAGCACGACAAGAGACCCAGTACTTC.

This clone was found a few times. The chain uses TRBV7-9 and TRBJ1-2; D gene ambiguous. Trimming took 5 bases from V and 2 from J, leaving 12 bases between them. Per the germline V gene, CDR1 is SEHNR and CDR2 is FQNEAQ (reference sequence). The length of the CDR3 is 14 residues. This CDR3 is CASSPSTGNYGYTF. CDR3 nucleotide sequence: TGTGCCAGCAGCCCCAGTACGGGGAACTATGGCTACACCTTC.

This sequence joins TRBV14 and TRBJ2-1; weak D call: TRBD2 (5 bases). Germline CDR1 and CDR2: SGHDN and FVKESK. The CDR3 is 16 amino acids. V was pared by 1 base and J by 5 bases, with 15 bases between. The CDR3 protein is CASSQGSRTGNNEQFF. The CDR3 DNA reads as TGTGCCAGCAGCCAAGGAAGCCGGACTGGGAACAATGAGCAGTTCTTC.

The J gene is TRBJ1-5, the V gene TRBV5-1, with 7 bases that match TRBD1. The J segment lost 4 bases and the V segment lost 0 bases, leaving 4 bases of the junction unmatched. CDR1 and CDR2 (germline): SGHRS, YFSETQ. The CDR3 contains 15 residues. The CDR3 here is CASSLGGTVNQPQHF. CDR3 bases: TGCGCCAGCAGCTTGGGAGGGACAGTGAATCAGCCCCAGCATTTT.

This rearrangement joins TRBV6-5 to TRBJ2-1, with 8 bases fitting TRBD1. Germline CDR1 is MNHEY and CDR2 is SVGAGI. Trimming took 6 bases from V and 6 from J; bases not matched to a gene: 10. The CDR3 has 15 amino acids. CDR3 region: CASRQRTGRSNEQFF. CDR3 in DNA: TGTGCCAGCAGGCAAAGGACAGGGCGAAGCAATGAGCAGTTCTTC.

J is TRBJ1-1 and V is TRBV12-5; 7 bases line up with TRBD1. Looked up from germline, CDR1 is LGHNT and CDR2 is FRNRAP. Trimming removed 3 bases from V and 4 bases from J; junction bases left unmatched: 2. The CDR3 spans 13 residues. In nucleotides, the CDR3 is TGTGCTAGTGGTTTCGCAGGGGGCACTGAAGCTTTCTTT. Its protein product is CASGFAGGTEAFF.

V and J are TRBV24-1 and TRBJ2-6; the match to TRBD1 covers 8 bases. The CDR3 extends over 19 amino acids. Germline trimming cut 4 bases from V and 2 bases from J; bases unmatched to any gene: 12. The germline gives CDR1 KGHDR, CDR2 SFDVKD. In nucleotides, the CDR3 is TGTGCCACCAGTGACCCCCCCGGACAGGGTAGCGCTGGGGCCAACGTCCTGACTTTC. Translating it yields CATSDPPGQGSAGANVLTF.

The chain recombines TRBV30 with TRBJ1-4; 7 nucleotides line up with TRBD1. Trimming at V came to 2 bases and at J to 5 bases, leaving 2 bases not matched to a gene. Germline CDR1 GTSNPN, CDR2 SVGIG (reference sequence). CDR3 length equals 13 residues. CDR3 bases: TGTGCCTGGAGTCAACAGGGGAATGAAAAACTGTTTTTT. This codes for CAWSQQGNEKLFF.

A single count supports this clone. This rearrangement joins TRBV3-1 (or the pseudogene TRBV3-2) to TRBJ2-1; D is perhaps TRBD2 (5 bases). The germline V gene has CDR1 LGHDT and CDR2 YNNKEL (reference sequence). The V gene lost 3 bases and the J gene lost 8 bases, with 17 bases spanning the gap. The CDR3 runs to 15 residues. DNA of the CDR3: TGTGCCAGCAGCCAGGCCGGTCCGGGGTTGGATGAGCAGTTCTTC. As protein: CASSQAGPGLDEQFF.

For this clone: Other DNA sequences within the sample encode an identical CDR3. V is TRBV6-4 and J is TRBJ2-1; D perhaps matches TRBD2 (6 bases). V was shortened by 0 bases and J by 1 base, with 7 bases between the two germline ends. Germline V gene sequence: CDR1 MRHNA, CDR2 SNTAGT. This CDR3 comprises 15 residues. The CDR3 bases are TGTGCCAGCAGTGACTCTGCGGGGTCCTACAATGAGCAGTTCTTC. Protein: CASSDSAGSYNEQFF.

This chain connects TRBV3-1 (or the pseudogene TRBV3-2) to TRBJ1-2, with D tentatively TRBD1 (5 bases). The CDR3 consists of 17 residues. V gave up 1 base and J gave up 4 bases, with 19 bases separating them. Germline V gene data show CDR1 as LGHDT and CDR2 as YNNKEL (reference sequence). CDR3 region: CASSQGPPGGLGYGYTF. CDR3 in DNA: TGTGCCAGCAGCCAAGGCCCCCCGGGGGGTCTGGGCTATGGCTACACCTTC.

The chain uses TRBV7-9 and TRBJ2-5; D possibly corresponds to TRBD2 (7 bases). This CDR3 is 13 amino acids long. Trimming stripped 6 bases from V and 5 bases from J, with 13 bases between. Per the germline V gene, CDR1 is SEHNR and CDR2 is FQNEAQ (reference sequence). The CDR3 sequence: CASREGGQETQYF. CDR3 nucleotides: TGTGCCAGCAGGGAGGGGGGGCAGGAGACCCAGTACTTC. Full variable domain (missing parts from reference TRBV7-9 and TRBJ2-5): DTGVSQNPRHKITKRGQNVTFRCDPISEHNRLYWYRQTLGQGPEFLTYFQNEAQLEKSRLLSDRFSAERPKGSFSTLEIQRTEQGDSAMYLCASREGGQETQYFGPGTRLLVL.

This chain links TRBV11-2 with TRBJ2-2; 7 bases align to TRBD2. The CDR3 runs to 14 residues. Germline CDR1 reads SGHAT; CDR2 reads FQNNGV. The V and J ends lost 8 bases and 5 bases, in that order; junction bases with no gene match: 8. The CDR3 loop reads CASSGSSGTGELFF. CDR3 bases: TGTGCCAGCTCTGGGAGTAGCGGGACCGGGGAGCTGTTTTTT.